This T cell receptor (beta chain) comes out of a study of neurological immune-mediated disorders. This clonotype was seen repeatedly, ten times or more. TCRdb analysed the 5' RACE reads with MiXCR anew, one entry per CDR3 protein. The sample yields tens of thousands of distinct CDR3 sequences, about 1.6% seen once. The receptor was isolated from a woman aged 25-40 years with multiple sclerosis. Sequencing was done on a sample of PBMCs.

This CDR3 is CASSSGPREQYF. In DNA, the CDR3 is TGTGCCAGCAGTTCCGGTCCAAGGGAGCAGTACTTC. V usage is TRBV7-9 and J usage is TRBJ2-7; D unclear. V dropped 6 bases and J dropped 7 bases, with 13 bases sitting between them. Germline CDR1 and CDR2: SEHNR and FQNEAQ (reference sequence). CDR3 size: 12 residues.